The 29 T cell receptor beta chains reported below all come from one sample, sequenced in a study of monozygotic twins with inflammatory bowel disease. TCRdb derives one entry per CDR3 protein from the 5' RACE reads, leaving out DNA. The sample is made up of some 190,000 distinct CDR3 sequences, and the top ten hold under 8.5% of it. Specimen: blood. These receptors all come from a human donor with ulcerative colitis or Crohn's disease, or a healthy co-twin of an affected twin (not recorded which).

The CDR3 loop reads CASSYTESSWDSGREQFF. The chain combines TRBV6-5 with TRBJ2-1. The CDR3 spans 18 residues. CDR1 is MNHEY and CDR2 is SVGAGI in the germline V gene.

The chain carries TRBV5-1 and TRBJ2-5; TCRdb gives TRBD2 as the D gene, but with no DNA this cannot be confirmed. CDR1 SGHRS and CDR2 YFSETQ come from the germline V gene. The CDR3 has 16 amino acids. CDR3 protein: CASSLEGTLRVETQYF.

The rearrangement joins TRBV9 to TRBJ2-1; the D call from TCRdb, TRBD1, cannot be confirmed without DNA. Germline CDR1 and CDR2: SGDLS and YYNGEE. This CDR3 contains 14 residues. CDR3 sequence reads: CASSVGGEPGEQFF.

This chain joins TRBV24-1 and TRBJ2-3. The V gene's germline CDR1 is KGHDR and CDR2 SFDVKD. The CDR3 sequence is 13 residues long. CDR3 region: CATSDLPGDTQYF.

This rearrangement joins TRBV6-4 to TRBJ2-3; TCRdb names TRBD2, which stays unverified in the absence of DNA. The length of the CDR3 is 15 residues. Germline lookup yields CDR1 MRHNA and CDR2 SNTAGT. The CDR3: CASSETSGGPGTQYF.

The chain joins TRBV5-6 to TRBJ2-2; the D call of TRBD2 rests on TCRdb alone, since no DNA is present to check it. The length of the CDR3 is 16 residues. Germline CDR1 and CDR2: SGHDT and YYEEEE. The CDR3 here is CASSLRLAANTGELFF.

V usage is TRBV5-1 and J usage is TRBJ2-7; checking the TCRdb D call of TRBD2 is not possible without DNA. CDR3 size: 16 residues. Germline lookup yields CDR1 SGHRS and CDR2 YFSETQ. CDR3 in amino acids: CASSGPRIGDIYEQYF.

The chain links TRBV7-2 to TRBJ2-1; TCRdb designates TRBD2, a call that cannot be tested without DNA. The CDR3 has 16 amino acids. CDR1 SGHTA and CDR2 FQGNSA come from the germline V gene. CDR3 in amino acids: CASSLVLAGAHNEQFF.

The V call is TRBV9, the J call TRBJ2-7; TCRdb designates TRBD1, a call that cannot be tested without DNA. This CDR3 has 14 residues. CDR1 SGDLS and CDR2 YYNGEE come from the germline V gene. The CDR3 sequence is CASSVEGYANEQYF.

The genes are TRBV7-6 and TRBJ2-5; TCRdb's D call, TRBD1, is unchecked because there is no DNA. The CDR3 is 13 amino acids. Germline V gene data show CDR1 as SGHVS and CDR2 as FNYEAQ. The CDR3 loop is CASSPYGGETQYF.

V gene TRBV5-1 combines with J gene TRBJ2-1; as DNA is missing, the TRBD1 call by TCRdb cannot be tested. This CDR3 has 16 amino acids. The germline V gene encodes CDR1 SGHRS and CDR2 YFSETQ. CDR3 sequence reads: CASSYSPPGIVNEQFF.

V and J are TRBV20-1 and TRBJ2-7; TCRdb names TRBD2, which stays unverified in the absence of DNA. Per the germline V gene, CDR1 is DFQATT and CDR2 is SNEGSKA (reference sequence). This CDR3 has 14 amino acids. The CDR3 loop is CSASLRHRSYEQYF.

The rearrangement uses TRBV7-2 and TRBJ2-5; the TCRdb D gene call, TRBD1, has no DNA to confirm it. Germline assignment: CDR1 SGHTA and CDR2 FQGNSA. The CDR3 sequence is 15 residues long. The CDR3 sequence is CASSTGQGARETQHF.

V gene TRBV28 combines with J gene TRBJ2-3; TCRdb indicates TRBD1, and absent DNA this call remains unverified. The germline V gene has CDR1 MDHEN and CDR2 SYDVKM. This CDR3 is 16 amino acids long. The CDR3 sequence is CASSLYGPPGTDTQYF.

The chain joins TRBV20-1 to TRBJ1-6; the TCRdb call, TRBD1, lacks DNA for checking. Germline CDR1 and CDR2: DFQATT and SNEGSKA (reference sequence). This CDR3 is 15 amino acids long. CDR3 sequence reads: CSARGRRQDNSPLHF.

J is TRBJ2-1 and V is TRBV4-1; without DNA, the TCRdb call of TRBD2 cannot be checked. The CDR3 runs to 15 residues. Germline V lookup: CDR1 MGHRA, CDR2 YSYEKL. The CDR3 sequence is CASSPTSYIGNEQFF.

The chain combines TRBV6-6 with TRBJ1-5; TCRdb gives TRBD1 as the D gene, but with no DNA this cannot be confirmed. This CDR3 contains 14 residues. Germline V gene lookup returns CDR1 MNHNY and CDR2 SVGAGI (reference sequence). CDR3 protein: CATRQGASNQPQHF.

The chain is built from TRBV12-3 or TRBV12-4 and TRBJ1-1. The CDR3 sequence is 13 residues long. CDR3: CASSFGLNTEAFF.

The chain has TRBV15 and TRBJ1-6; the TCRdb D gene call, TRBD1, has no DNA to confirm it. CDR3 length equals 17 residues. Germline lookup yields CDR1 LNHNV and CDR2 YYDKDF (reference sequence). The CDR3 sequence is CATSRGQAGQVNSPLHF.

V usage is TRBV6-2 or TRBV6-3 and J usage is TRBJ2-1; TCRdb calls TRBD2, which cannot be checked without DNA. CDR1 and CDR2 from the germline V gene are MNHEY and SVGEGT. The CDR3 is made up of 16 amino acids. CDR3 sequence: CASSPSGGRSYNEQFF.

This chain joins TRBV7-2 and TRBJ2-1; the D call from TCRdb, TRBD2, cannot be confirmed without DNA. The CDR3 has 13 residues. The V gene's germline CDR1 is SGHTA and CDR2 FQGNSA. The CDR3 region is CASSLFGWDEQFF.

The CDR3 is CASRSTYEQYF. The chain joins TRBV28 to TRBJ2-7. The CDR3 runs to 11 residues. Looked up from germline, CDR1 is MDHEN and CDR2 is SYDVKM.

This chain uses TRBV5-1 with TRBJ2-5; TCRdb designates TRBD2, a call that cannot be tested without DNA. Germline V gene sequence: CDR1 SGHRS, CDR2 YFSETQ. The CDR3 has 16 amino acids. CDR3 residues: CASSREAGRPAETQYF.

The rearrangement links TRBV5-4 to TRBJ2-3; TCRdb's D call of TRBD1 is untestable without DNA. Germline values: CDR1 SGHNT, CDR2 YYREEE (reference sequence). The CDR3 runs 15 residues. The CDR3 protein is CASSFGTGGTDTQYF.

The chain couples TRBV11-2 to TRBJ2-7; TCRdb indicates TRBD1, and absent DNA this call remains unverified. CDR3 length: 19 residues. Germline CDR1 SGHAT, CDR2 FQNNGV. The CDR3 is CASSQGNARGSTSGYVQYF.

The genes are TRBV5-1 and TRBJ1-1; the D call of TRBD1 rests on TCRdb alone, since no DNA is present to check it. The CDR3 totals 18 residues. Germline CDR1 is SGHRS and CDR2 is YFSETQ. CDR3 amino acids: CASSPRDPRNRTNTEAFF. Filled out from reference TRBV5-1 and TRBJ1-1, the complete variable domain reads KAGVTQTPRYLIKTRGQQVTLSCSPISGHRSVSWYQQTPGQGLQFLFEYFSETQRNKGNFPGRFSGRQFSNSRSEMNVSTLELGDSALYLCASSPRDPRNRTNTEAFFGQGTRLTVV.

The chain couples TRBV5-1 to TRBJ1-4; TCRdb names TRBD1, which stays unverified in the absence of DNA. Germline values: CDR1 SGHRS, CDR2 YFSETQ. The CDR3 is 15 residues long. CDR3 amino acids: CASSFGQADNEKLFF.

V gene TRBV5-1 combines with J gene TRBJ1-1; TCRdb returns TRBD1, unconfirmable since there is no DNA. This CDR3 is built from 16 residues. CDR1 is SGHRS, CDR2 YFSETQ, per germline. CDR3 protein: CASSLVWPGGDTEAFF.

V is TRBV4-1 and J is TRBJ1-2. This CDR3 is 14 amino acids long. Per germline, CDR1 MGHRA and CDR2 YSYEKL. The CDR3 loop is CASSQVRGLYGYTF.